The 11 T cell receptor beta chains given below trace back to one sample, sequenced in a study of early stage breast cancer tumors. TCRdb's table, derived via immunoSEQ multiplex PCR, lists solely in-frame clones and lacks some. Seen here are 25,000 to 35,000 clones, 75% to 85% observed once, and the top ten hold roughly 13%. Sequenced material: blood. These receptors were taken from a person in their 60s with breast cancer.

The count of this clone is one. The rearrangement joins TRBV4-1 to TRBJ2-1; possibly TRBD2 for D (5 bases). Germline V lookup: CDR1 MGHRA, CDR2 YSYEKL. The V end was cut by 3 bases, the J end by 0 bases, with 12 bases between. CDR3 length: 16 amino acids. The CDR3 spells CASSQTLTSSYNEQFF. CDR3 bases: TGCGCCAGCAGCCAGACCCTTACTAGCTCCTACAATGAGCAGTTCTTC.

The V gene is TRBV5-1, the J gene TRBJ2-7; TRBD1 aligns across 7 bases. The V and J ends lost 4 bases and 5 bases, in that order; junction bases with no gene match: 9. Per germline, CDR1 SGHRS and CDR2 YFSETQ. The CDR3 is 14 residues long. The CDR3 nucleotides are TGCGCCAGCAGCCGAGAAGGACAGGCGAACGAGCAGTACTTC. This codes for CASSREGQANEQYF.

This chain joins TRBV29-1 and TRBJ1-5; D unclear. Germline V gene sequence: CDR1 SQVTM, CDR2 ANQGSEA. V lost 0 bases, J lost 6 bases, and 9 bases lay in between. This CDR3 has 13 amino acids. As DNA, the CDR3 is TGCAGCGTTGAAGAAGGAGGTGGTCAGCCCCAGCATTTT. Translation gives CSVEEGGGQPQHF.

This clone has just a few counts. The CDR3 spells CASSLEGAQGNTIYF. CDR3 coding DNA: TGTGCCAGCAGCTTAGAGGGGGCGCAAGGAAACACCATATATTTT. This sequence joins TRBV7-9 and TRBJ1-3, with 7 positions matching TRBD1. Per germline, CDR1 SEHNR and CDR2 FQNEAQ (reference sequence). The ends lost 1 base at V and 4 bases at J; junction bases unmatched: 4. The length of the CDR3 is 15 residues.

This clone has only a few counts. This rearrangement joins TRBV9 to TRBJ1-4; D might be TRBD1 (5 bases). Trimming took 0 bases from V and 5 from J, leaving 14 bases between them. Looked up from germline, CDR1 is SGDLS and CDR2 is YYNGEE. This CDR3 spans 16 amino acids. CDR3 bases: TGTGCCAGCAGCGTAGCTGGGAGGGGAGCAAATGAAAAACTGTTTTTT. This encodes CASSVAGRGANEKLFF.

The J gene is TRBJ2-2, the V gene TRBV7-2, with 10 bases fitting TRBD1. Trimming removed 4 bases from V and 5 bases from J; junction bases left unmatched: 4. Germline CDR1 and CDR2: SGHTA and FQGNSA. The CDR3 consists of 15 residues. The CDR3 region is CASSSRTGGTGELFF. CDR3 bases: TGTGCCAGCAGCTCTAGGACAGGGGGAACCGGGGAGCTGTTTTTT.

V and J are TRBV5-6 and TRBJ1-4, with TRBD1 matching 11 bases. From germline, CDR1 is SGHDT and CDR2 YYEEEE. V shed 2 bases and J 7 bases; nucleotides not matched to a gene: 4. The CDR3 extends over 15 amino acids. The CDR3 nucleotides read TGTGCCAGCAGCTTTGTGGGGACAGGGGGTGAAAAACTGTTTTTT. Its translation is CASSFVGTGGEKLFF.

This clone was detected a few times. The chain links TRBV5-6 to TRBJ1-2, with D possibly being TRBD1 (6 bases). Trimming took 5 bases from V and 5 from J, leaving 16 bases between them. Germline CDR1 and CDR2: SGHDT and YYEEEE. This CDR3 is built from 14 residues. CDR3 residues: CASRRTGFLYGYTF. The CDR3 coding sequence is TGTGCCAGCAGGCGTACAGGGTTCCTGTATGGCTACACCTTC.

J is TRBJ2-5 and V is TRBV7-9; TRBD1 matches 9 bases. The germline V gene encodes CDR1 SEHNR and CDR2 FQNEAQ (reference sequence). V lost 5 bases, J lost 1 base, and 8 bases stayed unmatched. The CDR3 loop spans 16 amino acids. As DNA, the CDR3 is TGTGCCAGCAGCCTGTTCGGGACAGGGTCCCAAGAGACCCAGTACTTC. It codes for CASSLFGTGSQETQYF.

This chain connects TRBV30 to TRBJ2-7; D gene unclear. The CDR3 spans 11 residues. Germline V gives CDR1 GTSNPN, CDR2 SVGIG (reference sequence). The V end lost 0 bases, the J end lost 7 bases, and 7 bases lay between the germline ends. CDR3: CAWSVKQEQYF. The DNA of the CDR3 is TGTGCCTGGAGTGTAAAGCAAGAGCAGTACTTC.

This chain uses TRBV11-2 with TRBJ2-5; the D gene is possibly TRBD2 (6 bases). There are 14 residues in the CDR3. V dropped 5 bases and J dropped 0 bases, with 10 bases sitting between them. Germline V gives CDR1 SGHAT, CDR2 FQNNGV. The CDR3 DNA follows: TGTGCCAGCAGCCCTGGGACTCACCAAGAGACCCAGTACTTC. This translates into CASSPGTHQETQYF.